The 32 T cell receptor beta chains below all came from one sample that was sequenced in a study of CD8+CD57+ T cells in acquired aplastic anemia. Genomic DNA provided the template from which TCR beta VDJ and CDR3 profiles were obtained. TCRdb re-called the reads with MiXCR, one entry per CDR3 protein. The sample includes about 200,000 distinct CDR3 sequences, 65% of them seen just once. Those patients picked for sequencing had displayed CD8+CD57+ cell expansion on flow cytometry. Input material: sorted CD4+, CD8+, or CD8+CD57+ T cells (not recorded which) from PBMCs. These receptor sequences come from a human donor with aplastic anemia.

This chain connects TRBV7-2 to TRBJ2-7; 9 positions match TRBD1. The CDR3 has 15 amino acids. CDR1 SGHTA and CDR2 FQGNSA come from the germline V gene. Trimming removed 6 bases from V and 2 bases from J; junction bases left unmatched: 8. The CDR3 DNA follows: TGTGCCAGCAGTCGACAGGGGGGAAAAGCCTACGAGCAGTACTTC. As protein: CASSRQGGKAYEQYF. Variable domain in full (rest from reference TRBV7-2 and TRBJ2-7): GAGVSQSPSNKVTEKGKDVELRCDPISGHTALYWYRQSLGQGLEFLIYFQGNSAPDKSGLPSDRFSAERTGGSVSTLTIQRTQQEDSAVYLCASSRQGGKAYEQYFGPGTRLTVT.

This clonotype has a count of ten or more. The chain recombines TRBV6-1 with TRBJ1-2; no definite D call. The V end lost 8 bases, the J end lost 0 bases, and 7 bases lay between the germline ends. Looked up from germline, CDR1 is MNHNS and CDR2 is SASEGT. This CDR3 region has 12 residues. Here the CDR3 reads CASGEPNYGYTF. The CDR3 nucleotides are TGTGCCAGCGGGGAACCTAACTATGGCTACACCTTC.

There are a few counts of this clonotype. The germline gene is not matched at one end of the junction; a read error may be the cause. The V gene is TRBV15, the J gene TRBJ2-7, with 9 bases matching TRBD2. Germline V gives CDR1 LNHNV, CDR2 YYDKDF (reference sequence). This CDR3 is 14 amino acids long. The CDR3, as DNA: TGTGCCACCAGCAGAAGCCTAGCGGGGTCCCAGTCTCACTTC. Protein: CATSRSLAGSQSHF.

The rearrangement joins TRBV2 to TRBJ2-3, with 8 nucleotides matching TRBD1. CDR1 SNHLY and CDR2 FYNNEI come from the germline V gene. This CDR3 has 16 amino acids. The V segment lost 5 bases and the J segment 0 bases; nucleotides outside the gene matches: 7. The CDR3 sequence is CASSLGQGTSTDTQYF. The CDR3 coding sequence is TGTGCCAGCAGTCTTGGACAGGGCACTAGCACAGATACGCAGTATTTT. The entire variable domain, with the rest obtained from reference TRBV2 and TRBJ2-3, is as follows: EPEVTQTPSHQVTQMGQEVILRCVPISNHLYFYWYRQILGQKVEFLVSFYNNEISEKSEIFDDQFSVERPDGSNFTLKIRSTKLEDSAMYFCASSLGQGTSTDTQYFGPGTRLTVL.

This chain uses TRBV15 with TRBJ2-5, with D tentatively TRBD1 or TRBD2 (5 bases each). The V end was cut by 7 bases, the J end by 4 bases, with 22 bases between. The CDR3 runs 16 residues. Germline CDR1 is LNHNV and CDR2 is YYDKDF (reference sequence). The CDR3, as DNA: TGTGCCACCAACCTAGCCCTAGAGGGGCTTGGAGAGACCCAGTACTTC. This codes for CATNLALEGLGETQYF. Full variable domain (missing parts from reference TRBV15 and TRBJ2-5): DAMVIQNPRYQVTQFGKPVTLSCSQTLNHNVMYWYQQKSSQAPKLLFHYYDKDFNNEADTPDNFQSRRPNTSFCFLDIRSPGLGDTAMYLCATNLALEGLGETQYFGPGTRLLVL.

CDR3 in DNA: TGTGCCAGCAGTTTGGCAGGGGTCCGCACCGGGGAGCTGTTTTTT. It yields the protein CASSLAGVRTGELFF. The chain recombines TRBV7-6 with TRBJ2-2, with a tentative D call TRBD1 (6 bases). There are 15 residues in the CDR3. Germline V CDR1 and CDR2: SGHVS, FNYEAQ. Between the trimmed V and J ends, which lost 6 bases and 4 bases, there was a span of 15 bases.

For this clonotype: At one boundary the junction diverges from the germline segment, which might be a read error. The rearrangement uses TRBV7-3 and TRBJ2-1; D perhaps matches TRBD1 (6 bases). The CDR3 totals 12 residues. Germline loops: CDR1 SGHTA, CDR2 FQGTGA. CDR3 sequence reads: CASGTTYSEQFF. The CDR3 bases are TGTGCCAGCGGGACAACATACAGTGAGCAGTTCTTC.

The J gene is TRBJ2-5, the V gene TRBV10-3; 7 bases fit TRBD1. The V gene end was trimmed by 7 bases and the J gene end by 3 bases; junction bases not matched to a gene: 5. The CDR3 length is 13 residues. CDR1 is ENHRY and CDR2 is SYGVKD in the germline V gene. The CDR3 DNA sequence: TGTGCCATCAACAGGGGCGGAGAAGAGACCCAGTACTTC. Its translation is CAINRGGEETQYF.

The rearrangement uses TRBV2 and TRBJ1-4; 8 bases align to TRBD1. The CDR3 length is 13 residues. Germline V CDR1 and CDR2: SNHLY, FYNNEI. V was pared by 6 bases and J by 5 bases, with 2 bases of the junction left unmatched. DNA of the CDR3: TGTGCCAGCAGGTGGACAGGGAATGAAAAACTGTTTTTT. Translating gives CASRWTGNEKLFF.

This clonotype was seen ten or more times. The rearrangement uses TRBV20-1 and TRBJ1-5, with unresolved D. CDR3 size: 14 residues. Per the germline V gene, CDR1 is DFQATT and CDR2 is SNEGSKA (reference sequence). V was pared by 4 bases and J by 0 bases, with 10 bases between. CDR3 sequence: CSAMEQFSNQPQHF. In DNA, the CDR3 is TGCAGTGCTATGGAACAGTTTAGCAATCAGCCCCAGCATTTT.

The V gene is TRBV29-1, the J gene TRBJ1-2; perhaps TRBD1 as D (5 bases). V gave up 3 bases and J gave up 3 bases, with 8 bases separating them. This CDR3 is built from 12 residues. Germline-derived CDR1 and CDR2 are SQVTM and ANQGSEA. The CDR3 sequence: CSVEGEYYGYTF. The CDR3 DNA reads as TGCAGCGTTGAGGGGGAATACTATGGCTACACCTTC.

The J gene is TRBJ2-1, the V gene TRBV7-2; TRBD2 agrees at 8 bases. The trim removed 6 bases at V and 3 bases at J, leaving 13 bases unmatched. CDR3 size: 17 residues. Per germline, CDR1 SGHTA and CDR2 FQGNSA. This CDR3 is CASSYSPAGGIYNEQFF. CDR3 nucleotides: TGTGCCAGCAGTTACTCGCCTGCGGGGGGCATCTACAATGAGCAGTTCTTC. Using reference TRBV7-2 and TRBJ2-1 for the parts outside the CDR3, the full variable domain is GAGVSQSPSNKVTEKGKDVELRCDPISGHTALYWYRQSLGQGLEFLIYFQGNSAPDKSGLPSDRFSAERTGGSVSTLTIQRTQQEDSAVYLCASSYSPAGGIYNEQFFGPGTRLTVL.

The table lists this clonotype with a count of one. Relative to the germline gene, one junction end is altered; a read error may explain this. The genes are TRBV15 and TRBJ1-5, with D hard to call. Germline V gene data show CDR1 as LNHNV and CDR2 as YYDKDF (reference sequence). This CDR3 contains 15 residues. The CDR3 loop is CAISRGKHSNQPQHF. CDR3 bases: TGTGCCATCAGCAGAGGAAAGCATAGCAATCAGCCCCAGCATTTT.

The rearrangement links TRBV10-3 to TRBJ2-2; D assignment may be TRBD1 or TRBD2 (5 bases each). There are 16 residues in the CDR3. CDR1 ENHRY and CDR2 SYGVKD come from the germline V gene. The ends were cut back, 6 bases at V and 0 bases at J, with 14 bases in the middle. This CDR3 reads CAIRRSEGPNTGELFF. In nucleotides, the CDR3 is TGTGCCATCAGACGAAGTGAGGGACCGAACACCGGGGAGCTGTTTTTT.

This clonotype has a count of ten or more. This chain uses TRBV5-1 with TRBJ1-1, with TRBD1 as a possible D gene (5 bases). CDR3 size: 12 residues. Germline V gives CDR1 SGHRS, CDR2 YFSETQ. Trimming left V 6 bases short and J 4 bases short, with 10 bases between. In nucleotides, the CDR3 is TGCGCCAGCACCCAGGGAGGCACTGAAGCTTTCTTT. Translation gives CASTQGGTEAFF.

This clonotype was counted ten times or more. V and J are TRBV7-8 and TRBJ1-6; the D gene is possibly TRBD1 (5 bases). The CDR3 runs 17 residues. Germline values: CDR1 SGHVS, CDR2 FQNEAQ. V lost 2 bases and J lost 0, with 11 bases in between. Here the CDR3 reads CASSLSPGTSYNSPLHF. CDR3 coding DNA: TGTGCCAGCAGCTTATCCCCGGGGACCTCCTATAATTCACCCCTCCACTTT.

About this clonotype itself: One end of the junction varies from germline; a read error may be responsible. The CDR3 nucleotides are TGCGCCAGCAGCTGGGGCCGGGACAGGGGCTACGAGCAGTACTTC. It is translated as CASSWGRDRGYEQYF. This rearrangement joins TRBV5-5 to TRBJ2-7, with 10 bases aligning to TRBD1. The CDR3 loop spans 15 amino acids. The germline V gene encodes CDR1 SGHKS and CDR2 YYEKEE (reference sequence).

The chain is built from TRBV29-1 and TRBJ2-7; D unclear. This CDR3 spans 17 amino acids. The germline V gene encodes CDR1 SQVTM and CDR2 ANQGSEA. CDR3 amino acids: CPQPWGSAKQLIYEQYF. As DNA, the CDR3 is TGCCCCCAACCCTGGGGATCCGCCAAACAGCTTATCTACGAGCAGTACTTC.

A note on this clonotype: This could be a read error, since a much larger clone is one nucleotide away. This chain connects TRBV5-1 to TRBJ1-1; D call uncertain. The CDR3 has 13 amino acids. Germline CDR1 SGHRS, CDR2 YFSETQ. CDR3: CAGSLAGNTEAFF. For the CDR3, the DNA is TGCGCCGGCAGCTTGGCCGGAAACACTGAAGCTTTCTTT.

The chain joins TRBV9 to TRBJ2-5; possible D gene TRBD2, 6 bases. Germline CDR1 is SGDLS and CDR2 is YYNGEE. Trimming removed 4 bases at V and 1 base at J, with 20 bases between. This CDR3 spans 17 amino acids. The chain's CDR3 is CASSPPVGEVSQETQYF. In DNA form, the CDR3 reads TGTGCCAGCAGCCCCCCGGTGGGGGAGGTGTCCCAAGAGACCCAGTACTTC. Full variable domain (missing parts from reference TRBV9 and TRBJ2-5): DSGVTQTPKHLITATGQRVTLRCSPRSGDLSVYWYQQSLDQGLQFLIQYYNGEERAKGNILERFSAQQFPDLHSELNLSSLELGDSALYFCASSPPVGEVSQETQYFGPGTRLLVL.

Details on this clonotype: A read error is likely, as this CDR3 ends without the conserved phenylalanine or tryptophan. The rearrangement uses TRBV15 and TRBJ1-1, with TRBD1 identical over 12 bases. Germline CDR1 reads LNHNV; CDR2 reads YYDKDF (reference sequence). The CDR3 runs to 19 residues. The trim removed 2 bases at V and 3 bases at J, leaving 13 bases unmatched. The CDR3 is CATSRPFPGQGAWYTEAFS. CDR3 nucleotide sequence: TGTGCCACCAGCAGACCATTTCCGGGACAGGGGGCCTGGTACACTGAAGCTTTCTCT.

This rearrangement joins TRBV7-9 to TRBJ2-7; TRBD1 or TRBD2 may be the D gene (5 bases each). In germline, CDR1 is SEHNR, CDR2 FQNEAQ (reference sequence). CDR3 length: 15 residues. Trimming removed 1 base at V and 1 base at J, with 11 bases between. The CDR3 reads CASSLERGLSYEQYF. The CDR3 bases are TGTGCCAGCAGCTTAGAGAGGGGTCTATCCTACGAGCAGTACTTC.

On this clonotype itself: At one end, the junction sequence differs from germline, possibly due to a read error. The V gene is TRBV11-1, the J gene TRBJ2-7; 12 nucleotides line up with TRBD2. The CDR3 totals 16 residues. The germline V gene has CDR1 SGHAT and CDR2 FQDESV (reference sequence). CDR3 sequence: CASSFGTSGPTYEQYF. The CDR3 region has the DNA TGCGCCAGCAGCTTTGGGACTAGCGGGCCAACCTACGAGCAGTACTTC. The full variable domain, rest sourced from reference TRBV11-1 and TRBJ2-7, is EAEVAQSPRYKITEKSQAVAFWCDPISGHATLYWYRQILGQGPELLVQFQDESVVDDSQLPKDRFSAERLKGVDSTLKIQPAELGDSAMYLCASSFGTSGPTYEQYFGPGTRLTVT.

V and J are TRBV24-1 and TRBJ2-2, with 14 bases aligning to TRBD2. Germline CDR1 reads KGHDR; CDR2 reads SFDVKD. This CDR3 is 17 amino acids long. The V gene end was trimmed by 7 bases and the J gene end by 4 bases; junction bases not matched to a gene: 7. CDR3 loop: CATSLGLAGVSTGELFF. The CDR3 DNA sequence: TGTGCCACCAGCCTGGGACTAGCGGGAGTCAGCACCGGGGAGCTGTTTTTT.

The chain has TRBV5-1 and TRBJ2-7; D gene ambiguous. Trimming pared 5 bases from V and 3 bases from J, leaving 3 bases between. This CDR3 spans 10 amino acids. Germline assignment: CDR1 SGHRS and CDR2 YFSETQ. CDR3: CASSFYEQYV. The CDR3 region has the DNA TGCGCCAGCAGTTTCTACGAGCAGTACGTC.

The V gene is TRBV2, the J gene TRBJ2-3; tentative D call: TRBD1 (7 bases). The CDR3 has 15 amino acids. Between the trimmed V and J ends, which lost 4 bases and 0 bases, there was a span of 11 bases. Germline loops: CDR1 SNHLY, CDR2 FYNNEI. CDR3 loop: CASSGGTASTDTQYF. The CDR3 region has the DNA TGTGCCAGCAGTGGCGGGACAGCTAGCACAGATACGCAGTATTTT.

The J gene is TRBJ2-7, the V gene TRBV9; 9 bases align to TRBD1. Germline CDR1 reads SGDLS; CDR2 reads YYNGEE. The junction had 18 bases not matched to a gene; V was cut back by 3 bases and J by 2 bases. The CDR3 is 19 amino acids. The CDR3 region is CASSARPVRDRDATYEQYF. CDR3 in DNA: TGTGCCAGCAGCGCCCGCCCTGTAAGGGACAGGGATGCTACCTACGAGCAGTACTTC.

The J gene is TRBJ1-2, the V gene TRBV5-1; D perhaps matches TRBD1 (6 bases). Germline lookup yields CDR1 SGHRS and CDR2 YFSETQ. The V end was cut by 1 base, the J end by 12 bases, with 25 bases between. This CDR3 contains 16 residues. CDR3 coding DNA: TGCGCCAGCAGCTTGAGGGCAGGGGCCCGACACACCTATAACACCTTC. This encodes CASSLRAGARHTYNTF.

The rearrangement links TRBV5-5 to TRBJ2-3; 7 positions match TRBD1. The trim removed 2 bases at V and 4 bases at J, leaving 4 bases unmatched. The CDR3 is 14 residues long. Germline CDR1 is SGHKS and CDR2 is YYEKEE (reference sequence). As DNA, the CDR3 is TGTGCCAGCAGCTTCAGGGGGACGGCAGATACGCAGTATTTT. This encodes CASSFRGTADTQYF.

The chain recombines TRBV29-1 with TRBJ1-1; D is uncertain. The CDR3 is 10 residues long. Trimming left V 4 bases short and J 7 bases short, with 7 bases between. CDR1 and CDR2 from the germline V gene are SQVTM and ANQGSEA. CDR3: CSVGGFEAFF. CDR3 coding DNA: TGCAGCGTTGGTGGTTTTGAAGCTTTCTTT.

This sequence joins TRBV6-4 and TRBJ2-1, with TRBD2 matching 7 bases. Losses at the gene ends were 4 bases for V and 3 bases for J; bases not matched to a gene: 3. The germline CDR1 and CDR2 sequences are MRHNA and SNTAGT. CDR3 length equals 14 residues. In DNA form, the CDR3 reads TGTGCCAGCAGTGCGGCGGGGGACTACAATGAGCAGTTCTTC. This encodes CASSAAGDYNEQFF.

The rearrangement links TRBV12-3 or TRBV12-4 to TRBJ2-3, with D hard to call. The CDR3 runs 14 residues. The V end was cut by 4 bases, the J end by 2 bases, with 10 bases between. The CDR3 DNA follows: TGTGCCAGCAGTTCTCTAGGAGTCACAGATACGCAGTATTTT. Its translation: CASSSLGVTDTQYF.